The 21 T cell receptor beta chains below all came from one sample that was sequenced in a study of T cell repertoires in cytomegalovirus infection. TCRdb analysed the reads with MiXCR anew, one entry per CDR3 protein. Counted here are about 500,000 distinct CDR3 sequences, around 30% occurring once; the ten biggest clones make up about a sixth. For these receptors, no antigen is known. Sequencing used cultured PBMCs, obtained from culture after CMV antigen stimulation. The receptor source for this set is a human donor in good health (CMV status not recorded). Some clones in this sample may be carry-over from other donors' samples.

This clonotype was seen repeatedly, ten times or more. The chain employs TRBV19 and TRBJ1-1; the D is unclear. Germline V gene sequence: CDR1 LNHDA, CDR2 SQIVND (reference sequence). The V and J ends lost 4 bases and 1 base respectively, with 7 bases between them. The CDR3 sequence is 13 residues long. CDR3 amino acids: CASSRYRNTEAFF. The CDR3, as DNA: TGTGCCAGTAGTAGATACCGGAACACTGAAGCTTTCTTT.

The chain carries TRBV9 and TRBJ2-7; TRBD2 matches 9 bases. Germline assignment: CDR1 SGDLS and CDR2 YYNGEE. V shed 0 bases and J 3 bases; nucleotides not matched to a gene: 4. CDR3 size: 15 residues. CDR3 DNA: TGTGCCAGCAGCGTAGGGGCTAGCGGGATCTACGAGCAGTACGTC. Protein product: CASSVGASGIYEQYV.

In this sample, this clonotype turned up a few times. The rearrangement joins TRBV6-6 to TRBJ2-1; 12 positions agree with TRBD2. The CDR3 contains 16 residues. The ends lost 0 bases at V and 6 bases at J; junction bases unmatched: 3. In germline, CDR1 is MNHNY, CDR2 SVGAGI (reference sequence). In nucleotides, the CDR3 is TGTGCCAGCAGTTACTCGATGGGACTAGCGGGCAATGAGCAGTTCTTC. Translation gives CASSYSMGLAGNEQFF.

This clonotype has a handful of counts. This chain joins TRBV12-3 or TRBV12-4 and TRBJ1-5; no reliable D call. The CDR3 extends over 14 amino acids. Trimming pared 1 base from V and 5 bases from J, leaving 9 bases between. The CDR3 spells CASSLDQSYQPQHF. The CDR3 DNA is TGTGCCAGCAGTTTAGACCAGTCATATCAGCCCCAGCATTTT.

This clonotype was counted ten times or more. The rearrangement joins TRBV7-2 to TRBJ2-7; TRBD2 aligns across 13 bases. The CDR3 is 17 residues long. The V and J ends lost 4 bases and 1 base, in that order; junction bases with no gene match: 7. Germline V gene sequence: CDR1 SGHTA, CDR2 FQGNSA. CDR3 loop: CASSSGLAGVLSYEQYF. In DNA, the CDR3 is TGTGCCAGCAGCTCAGGACTAGCGGGAGTTTTATCCTACGAGCAGTACTTC.

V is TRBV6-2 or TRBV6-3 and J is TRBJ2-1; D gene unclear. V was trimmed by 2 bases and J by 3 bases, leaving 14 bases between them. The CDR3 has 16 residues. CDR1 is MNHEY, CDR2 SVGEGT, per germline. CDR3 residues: CASSYLDQSVYNEQFF. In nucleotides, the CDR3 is TGTGCCAGCAGTTACCTGGATCAGAGCGTCTACAATGAGCAGTTCTTC.

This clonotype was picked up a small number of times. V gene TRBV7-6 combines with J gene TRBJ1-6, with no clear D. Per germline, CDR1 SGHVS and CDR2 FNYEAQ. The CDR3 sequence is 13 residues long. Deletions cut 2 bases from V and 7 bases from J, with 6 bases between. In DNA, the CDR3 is TGTGCCAGCAGCTTATCCCAGAATTCACCCCTCCACTTT. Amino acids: CASSLSQNSPLHF. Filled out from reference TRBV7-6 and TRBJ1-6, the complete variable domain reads GAGVSQSPRYKVTKRGQDVALRCDPISGHVSLYWYRQALGQGPEFLTYFNYEAQQDKSGLPNDRFSAERPEGSISTLTIQRTEQRDSAMYRCASSLSQNSPLHFGNGTRLTVT.

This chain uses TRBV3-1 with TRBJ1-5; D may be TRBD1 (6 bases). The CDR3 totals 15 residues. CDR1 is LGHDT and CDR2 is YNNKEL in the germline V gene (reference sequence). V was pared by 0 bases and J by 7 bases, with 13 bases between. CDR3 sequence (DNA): TGTGCCAGCAGCCAAGATCCAGGGGATGGACAGCCCCAGCATTTT. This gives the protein CASSQDPGDGQPQHF.

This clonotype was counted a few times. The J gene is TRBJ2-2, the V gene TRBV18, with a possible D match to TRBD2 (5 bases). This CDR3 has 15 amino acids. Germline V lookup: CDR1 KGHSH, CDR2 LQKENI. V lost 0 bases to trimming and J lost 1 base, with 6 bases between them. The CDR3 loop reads CASSPPSENTGELFF. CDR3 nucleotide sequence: TGTGCCAGCTCACCACCTAGCGAGAACACCGGGGAGCTGTTTTTT.

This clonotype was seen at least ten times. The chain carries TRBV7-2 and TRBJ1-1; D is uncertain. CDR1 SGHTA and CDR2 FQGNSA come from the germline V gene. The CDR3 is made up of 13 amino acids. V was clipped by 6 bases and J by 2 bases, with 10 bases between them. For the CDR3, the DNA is TGTGCCAGCAGAGAGCCGATTAACACTGAAGCTTTCTTT. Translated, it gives CASREPINTEAFF.

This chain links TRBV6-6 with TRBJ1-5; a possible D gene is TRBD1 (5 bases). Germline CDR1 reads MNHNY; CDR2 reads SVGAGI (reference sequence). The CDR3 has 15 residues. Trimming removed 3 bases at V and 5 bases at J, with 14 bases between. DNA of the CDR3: TGTGCCAGCAGTTATCGGGACCCGGGGCATCAGCCCCAGCATTTT. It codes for CASSYRDPGHQPQHF.

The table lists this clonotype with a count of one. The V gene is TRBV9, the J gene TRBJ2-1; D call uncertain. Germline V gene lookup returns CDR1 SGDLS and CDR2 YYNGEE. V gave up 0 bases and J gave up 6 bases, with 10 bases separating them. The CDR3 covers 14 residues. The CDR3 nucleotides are TGTGCCAGCAGCGTAGAGATGTGGGGCAATGAGCAGTTCTTC. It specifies CASSVEMWGNEQFF.

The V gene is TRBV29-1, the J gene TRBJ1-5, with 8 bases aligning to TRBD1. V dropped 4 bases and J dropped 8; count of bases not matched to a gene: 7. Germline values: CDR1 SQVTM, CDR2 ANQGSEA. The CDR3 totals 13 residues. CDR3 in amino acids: CSVGGRGQEPQHF. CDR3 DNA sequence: TGCAGCGTTGGGGGCAGGGGGCAAGAGCCCCAGCATTTT. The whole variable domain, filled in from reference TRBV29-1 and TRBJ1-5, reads SAVISQKPSRDICQRGTSLTIQCQVDSQVTMMFWYRQQPGQSLTLIATANQGSEATYESGFVIDKFPISRPNLTFSTLTVSNMSPEDSSIYLCSVGGRGQEPQHFGDGTRLSIL.

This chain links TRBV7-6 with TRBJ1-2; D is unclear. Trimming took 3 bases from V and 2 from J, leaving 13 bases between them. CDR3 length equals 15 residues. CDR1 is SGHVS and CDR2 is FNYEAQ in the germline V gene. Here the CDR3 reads CASSLGREINYGYTF. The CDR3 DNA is TGTGCCAGCAGCTTGGGCCGGGAAATAAACTATGGCTACACCTTC.

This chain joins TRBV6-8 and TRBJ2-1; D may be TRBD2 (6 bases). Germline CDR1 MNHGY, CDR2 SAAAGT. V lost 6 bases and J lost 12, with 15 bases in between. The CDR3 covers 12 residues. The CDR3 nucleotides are TGTGCCAGCAGCCCCGTTAGCGGCGGGCAGTTCTTC. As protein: CASSPVSGGQFF.

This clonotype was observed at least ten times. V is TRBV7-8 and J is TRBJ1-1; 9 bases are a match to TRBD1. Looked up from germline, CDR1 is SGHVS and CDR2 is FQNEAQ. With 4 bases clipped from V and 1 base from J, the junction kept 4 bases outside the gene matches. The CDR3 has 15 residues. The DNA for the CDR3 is TGTGCCAGCAGCTCAAGGGACAGGGCGAACACTGAAGCTTTCTTT. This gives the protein CASSSRDRANTEAFF.

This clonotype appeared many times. CDR3 in amino acids: CASSALGTGGTDTQYF. In DNA form, the CDR3 reads TGTGCCAGCAGCGCCCTTGGGACAGGGGGCACAGATACGCAGTATTTT. The chain is built from TRBV6-1 and TRBJ2-3, with 10 bases identical to TRBD1. The germline gives CDR1 MNHNS, CDR2 SASEGT. Trimming cost V 6 bases and J 1 base; bases outside gene matches: 7. The CDR3 has 16 amino acids.

The DNA of the CDR3 is TGCGCCAGCAGCCAAGACTGGACCCTGGCAATTACTCTCGATCAGCCCCAGCATTTT. This codes for CASSQDWTLAITLDQPQHF. The chain uses TRBV4-3 and TRBJ1-5; no clear D gene. Trimming stripped 0 bases from V and 5 bases from J, with 23 bases between. The CDR3 is 19 amino acids. The germline V gene encodes CDR1 LGHNA and CDR2 YSLEER.

This CDR3 is CASSQDKGGGAKGYEQYV. Written as DNA, the CDR3 is TGCGCCAGCAGCCAAGATAAGGGTGGGGGAGCAAAGGGGTACGAGCAGTACGTC. The V call is TRBV4-3, the J call TRBJ2-7, with D tentatively TRBD1 or TRBD2 (5 bases each). This CDR3 has 18 residues. Trimming took 0 bases from V and 4 from J, leaving 22 bases between them. Per germline, CDR1 LGHNA and CDR2 YSLEER.

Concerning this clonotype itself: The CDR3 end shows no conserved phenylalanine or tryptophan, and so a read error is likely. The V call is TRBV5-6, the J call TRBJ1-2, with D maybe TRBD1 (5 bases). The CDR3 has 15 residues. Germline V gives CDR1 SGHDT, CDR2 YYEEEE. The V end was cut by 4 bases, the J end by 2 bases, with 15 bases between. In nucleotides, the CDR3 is TGTGCCAGCAGCCTGGGGCCAGGGAGAAACTATGGCTACACCCTC. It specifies CASSLGPGRNYGYTL.

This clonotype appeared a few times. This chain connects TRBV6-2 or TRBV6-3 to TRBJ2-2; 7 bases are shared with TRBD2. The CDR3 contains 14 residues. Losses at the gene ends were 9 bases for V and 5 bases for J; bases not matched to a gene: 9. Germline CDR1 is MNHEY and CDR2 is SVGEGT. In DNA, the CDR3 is TGTGCCAGTTCAAAGACGGGAGGAACCGGGGAGCTGTTTTTT. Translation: CASSKTGGTGELFF.